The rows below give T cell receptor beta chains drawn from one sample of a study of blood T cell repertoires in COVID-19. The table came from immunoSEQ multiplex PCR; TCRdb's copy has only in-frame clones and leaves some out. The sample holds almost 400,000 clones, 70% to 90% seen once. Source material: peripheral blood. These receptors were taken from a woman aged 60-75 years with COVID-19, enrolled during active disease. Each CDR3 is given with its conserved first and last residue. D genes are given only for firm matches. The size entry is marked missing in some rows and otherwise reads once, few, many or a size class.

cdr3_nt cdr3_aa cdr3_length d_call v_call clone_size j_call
TGTGCCAGCAGTCCGTTTTCCTACAATGAGCAGTTCTTC CASSPFSYNEQFF 13 NA TRBV7-3 few TRBJ2-1
TGTGCCAGCAGCTTGGGTCTAGCGGGGGGGCCGGAGACCCAGTACTTC CASSLGLAGGPETQYF 16 TRBD2 TRBV5-5 NA TRBJ2-5
TGTGCCAGCAGCCAAGGACCCAGCGGGGGGGATACGCAGTATTTT CASSQGPSGGDTQYF 15 TRBD2 TRBV4-2 few TRBJ2-3
TGTGCCAGCGGACAGGGGGCAAGTCAGCCCCAGCATTTT CASGQGASQPQHF 13 TRBD1 TRBV9 NA TRBJ1-5
TGTGCCAGCAGCACGGGACAGTCCTCCTACGAGCAGTACTTC CASSTGQSSYEQYF 14 TRBD1 TRBV7-9 NA TRBJ2-7
TGTGCCACCAGCAACCGGGACAGGTTGTCGGAGACCCAGTACTTC CATSNRDRLSETQYF 15 TRBD1 TRBV15 NA TRBJ2-5
TGTGCCAGCAGCCGGGACAGGCAAGAGACCCAGTACTTC CASSRDRQETQYF 13 TRBD1 TRBV7-3 NA TRBJ2-5
TGTGCCAGCTCCCCCTCAGAGACCCAGTACTTC CASSPSETQYF 11 NA TRBV6-6 NA TRBJ2-5
TGTGCCAGCACCCCGGGAGGGGAACTGTTTTTT CASTPGGELFF 11 NA TRBV7-6 NA TRBJ1-4
TGCGCCAGCAGCTTATCTGGAGGCACAGATACGCAGTATTTT CASSLSGGTDTQYF 14 NA TRBV5-1 NA TRBJ2-3
TGTGCCAGCAGCCCCCGGGGTTCTAATTCACCCCTCCACTTT CASSPRGSNSPLHF 14 NA TRBV9 NA TRBJ1-6
TGTGCCAGCAGCTTGGGAGGGGGGGTAAGCAATCAGCCCCAGCATTTT CASSLGGGVSNQPQHF 16 NA TRBV5-4 NA TRBJ1-5
TGTGCCAGCAGCTCTCAGGGGGCGACTTACGAGCAGTACTTC CASSSQGATYEQYF 14 TRBD1 TRBV7-2 NA TRBJ2-7
TGTGCCAGCAGCCCCATGGGGGGGAGCACAGATACGCAGTATTTT CASSPMGGSTDTQYF 15 TRBD2 TRBV14 NA TRBJ2-3
TGTGCCAGCTCACCGGGACAGGCGGGGATCTTCTATGGCTACACCTTC CASSPGQAGIFYGYTF 16 TRBD1 TRBV18 NA TRBJ1-2
TGTGCCAGCAGCAGATCCGGGACAGGGAGGCTTAATGAAAAACTGTTTTTT CASSRSGTGRLNEKLFF 17 TRBD1 TRBV7-9 NA TRBJ1-4
TGTGCCAGTAGTATACTCTCATCCCCGGCAACTAATGAAAAACTGTTTTTT CASSILSSPATNEKLFF 17 NA TRBV19 NA TRBJ1-4
TGTGCCAGCAGCCTCTCGGGACAGGGGAAGGACACCGGGGAGCTGTTTTTT CASSLSGQGKDTGELFF 17 TRBD1 TRBV7-2 once TRBJ2-2
TGTGCCAGCAGCCCTATGGCGGGGGGGACAGATACGCAGTATTTT CASSPMAGGTDTQYF 15 TRBD2 TRBV3-1/TRBV3-2 NA TRBJ2-3
TGTGCCAGCAGTTTATCCGCCGGGACAGGGGCCCTAAATTCACCCCTCCACTTT CASSLSAGTGALNSPLHF 18 TRBD1 TRBV27 NA TRBJ1-6
TGCGCCAGCAGCCCAACAGGGATCTATGGCTACACCTTC CASSPTGIYGYTF 13 NA TRBV5-1 NA TRBJ1-2
TGTGCCAGCAGCCCGACAGGGTACGAGCAGTACTTC CASSPTGYEQYF 12 TRBD1 TRBV11-1 NA TRBJ2-7
TGCGCCAGCAGCTTAAGGCCAGGAAGCTCTGGAAACACCATATATTTT CASSLRPGSSGNTIYF 16 NA TRBV5-1 once TRBJ1-3
TGTGCCAGTAGTCCGGACAGGCGCTATTATGGCTACACCTTC CASSPDRRYYGYTF 14 TRBD1 TRBV19 NA TRBJ1-2
TGTGCCAGCAGCGTAGTAGGCGGGGACACAGATACGCAGTATTTT CASSVVGGDTDTQYF 15 NA TRBV9 few TRBJ2-3
TGTGCCAGTAGCGTCAACCAGGGGCAACCACAGTACTTC CASSVNQGQPQYF 13 NA TRBV19 NA TRBJ2-7
TGTGCCAGCAGTCGCGACTCGGTAGGGGGACGAACCCAGTACTTC CASSRDSVGGRTQYF 15 NA TRBV7-2 NA TRBJ2-5
TGTGCCAGCAGAGGGGGCTTCCGGCTGTTTTTT CASRGGFRLFF 11 TRBD1 TRBV27 NA TRBJ2-2
TGTGCCAGCAGCATGAGGGCCCTGAGCGTGGGAAACACCATATATTTT CASSMRALSVGNTIYF 16 NA TRBV4-2 NA TRBJ1-3
TGTGCCAGCAGCTCTGGCGGGGGGTTGACAGATACGCAGTATTTT CASSSGGGLTDTQYF 15 TRBD2 TRBV7-8 NA TRBJ2-3
TGTGCCAGCAGCTTCCTCCGCTCTGGAAACACCATATATTTT CASSFLRSGNTIYF 14 NA TRBV11-2 few TRBJ1-3
TGTGCCAGCAGTGACGGGACTAGCGACGGGGGAAGTACGCAGTATTTT CASSDGTSDGGSTQYF 16 TRBD2 TRBV6-4 NA TRBJ2-3
TGTGCCAGCAGCCAAGAAGAGCGGGGGTACGAGCAGTACTTC CASSQEERGYEQYF 14 TRBD2 TRBV3-1/TRBV3-2 NA TRBJ2-7
TGCAGCGTTGCCTTTCCGGAGACGAGGACAGGGAATCCTGAAGCTTTCTTT CSVAFPETRTGNPEAFF 17 TRBD1 TRBV29-1 NA TRBJ1-1
TGCGCCAGCAGCTTACGGGATGGCGTAAAACTGTTTTTT CASSLRDGVKLFF 13 NA TRBV5-1 NA TRBJ1-4
TGTGCCAGTAGCCCCCCCGCCGGGGACAGGGCTGGGGATGAGCAGTTCTTC CASSPPAGDRAGDEQFF 17 TRBD1 TRBV19 once TRBJ2-1
TGTGCCAGCTCACAGGGGAAAGAGACCCAGTACTTC CASSQGKETQYF 12 TRBD1 TRBV28 few TRBJ2-5
TGCAGTGCTACAGGGAACGAGCAGTACTTC CSATGNEQYF 10 NA TRBV20-1 NA TRBJ2-7
TGTGCCAGTAGGCACGACAGGGGATCTGGAAACACCATATATTTT CASRHDRGSGNTIYF 15 TRBD1 TRBV19 NA TRBJ1-3
TGTGCCAGCAGTGACGCCAGCGGGGGCTACGAGCAGTACTTC CASSDASGGYEQYF 14 TRBD2 TRBV2 NA TRBJ2-7
TGTGCCAGCAGTTACGGACAGAAGAACACTGAAGCTTTCTTT CASSYGQKNTEAFF 14 NA TRBV6-6 NA TRBJ1-1
TGTGCCAGCAGCCAACGACAGGAGAGCGAAAAACTGTTTTTT CASSQRQESEKLFF 14 NA TRBV3-1/TRBV3-2 once TRBJ1-4
TGTGCCAGCTCCCTCGGACAGGGATACACCGGGGAGCTGTTTTTT CASSLGQGYTGELFF 15 TRBD1 TRBV18 NA TRBJ2-2
TGTGCCAGCAGGGGGGAGGCCGAACTTGCTTATGGCTACACCTTC CASRGEAELAYGYTF 15 NA TRBV28 NA TRBJ1-2
TGTGCCTGGAGCGGAACAACAGGGTGGGGCGGGGAGCTGTTTTTT CAWSGTTGWGGELFF 15 NA TRBV30 NA TRBJ2-2
TGTGCCAGCAGTTTCAGGGGTGGGGAGACCCAGTACTTC CASSFRGGETQYF 13 NA TRBV12-3/TRBV12-4 NA TRBJ2-5
TGTGCCTGGAGGACAGGAATGAACACTGAAGCTTTCTTT CAWRTGMNTEAFF 13 NA TRBV30 NA TRBJ1-1
TGTGCCAGCAGTATTCCGGGGACCTACAATGAGCAGTTCTTC CASSIPGTYNEQFF 14 NA TRBV27 NA TRBJ2-1
TGTGCCAGTAGTTCAGCGGGGGAGCAGTTCTTC CASSSAGEQFF 11 TRBD2 TRBV19 once TRBJ2-1
TGTGCCAGCAGCCTAGGGAGGTACACTGAAGCTTTCTTT CASSLGRYTEAFF 13 NA TRBV6-5 NA TRBJ1-1
TGTGCCAGCAGGGTTTTAGTGGGGAGGCAAGAGACCCAGTACTTC CASRVLVGRQETQYF 15 NA TRBV6-5 NA TRBJ2-5